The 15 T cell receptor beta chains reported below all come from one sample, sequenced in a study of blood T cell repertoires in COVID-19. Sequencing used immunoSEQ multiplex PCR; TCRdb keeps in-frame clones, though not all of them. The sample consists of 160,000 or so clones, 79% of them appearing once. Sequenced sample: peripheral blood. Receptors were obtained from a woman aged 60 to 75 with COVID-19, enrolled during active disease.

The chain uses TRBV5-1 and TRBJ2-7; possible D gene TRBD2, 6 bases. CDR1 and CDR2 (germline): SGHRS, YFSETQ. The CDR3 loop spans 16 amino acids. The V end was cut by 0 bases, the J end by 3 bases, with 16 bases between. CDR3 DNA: TGCGCCAGCAGCTTGGTTCCGGGAGAGGTAAGCTACGAGCAGTACTTC. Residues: CASSLVPGEVSYEQYF.

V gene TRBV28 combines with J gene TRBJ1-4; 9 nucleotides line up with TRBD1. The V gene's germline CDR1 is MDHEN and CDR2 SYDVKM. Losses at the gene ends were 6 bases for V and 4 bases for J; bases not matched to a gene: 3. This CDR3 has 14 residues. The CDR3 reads CASRGQGDNEKLFF. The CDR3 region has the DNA TGTGCCAGCAGGGGACAGGGCGATAATGAAAAACTGTTTTTT. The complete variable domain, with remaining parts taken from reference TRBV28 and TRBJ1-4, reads DVKVTQSSRYLVKRTGEKVFLECVQDMDHENMFWYRQDPGLGLRLIYFSYDVKMKEKGDIPEGYSVSREKKERFSLILESASTNQTSMYLCASRGQGDNEKLFFGSGTQLSVL.

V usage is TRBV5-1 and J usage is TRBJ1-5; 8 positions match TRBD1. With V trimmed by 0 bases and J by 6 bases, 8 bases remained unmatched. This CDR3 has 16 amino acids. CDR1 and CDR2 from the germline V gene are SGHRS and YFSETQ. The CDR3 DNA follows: TGCGCCAGCAGCTTGGGTGGACAGGGAAGTGGTCAGCCCCAGCATTTT. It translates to CASSLGGQGSGQPQHF.

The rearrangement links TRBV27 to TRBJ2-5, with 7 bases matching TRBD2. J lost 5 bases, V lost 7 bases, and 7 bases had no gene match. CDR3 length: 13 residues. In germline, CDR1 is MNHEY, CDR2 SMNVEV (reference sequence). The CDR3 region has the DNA TGTGCCAGCACCCAACCCGGGAGGGAGACCCAGTACTTC. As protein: CASTQPGRETQYF.

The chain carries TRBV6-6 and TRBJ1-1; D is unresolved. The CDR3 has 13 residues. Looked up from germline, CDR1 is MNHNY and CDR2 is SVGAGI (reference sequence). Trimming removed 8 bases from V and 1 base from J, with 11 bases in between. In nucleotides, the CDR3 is TGTGCCAGCCGGGAGGTGGCGAACACTGAAGCTTTCTTT. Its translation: CASREVANTEAFF.

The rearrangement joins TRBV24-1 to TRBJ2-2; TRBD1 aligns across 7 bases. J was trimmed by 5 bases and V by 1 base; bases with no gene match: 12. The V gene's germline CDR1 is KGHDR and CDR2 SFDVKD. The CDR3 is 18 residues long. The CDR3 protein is CATSDLPVTGLSTGELFF. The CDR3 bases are TGTGCCACCAGTGATTTACCGGTGACAGGGTTAAGTACCGGGGAGCTGTTTTTT.

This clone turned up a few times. The CDR3 nucleotides read TGTGCCAGCAGCTTAGCTGAAGTAGCGGGGGGCCCCCCCCAAGAGACCCAGTACTTC. As protein: CASSLAEVAGGPPQETQYF. This chain connects TRBV7-9 to TRBJ2-5; the match to TRBD2 covers 10 bases. The V and J ends lost 0 bases and 1 base, in that order; junction bases with no gene match: 11. The CDR3 sequence is 19 residues long. In germline, CDR1 is SEHNR, CDR2 FQNEAQ (reference sequence).

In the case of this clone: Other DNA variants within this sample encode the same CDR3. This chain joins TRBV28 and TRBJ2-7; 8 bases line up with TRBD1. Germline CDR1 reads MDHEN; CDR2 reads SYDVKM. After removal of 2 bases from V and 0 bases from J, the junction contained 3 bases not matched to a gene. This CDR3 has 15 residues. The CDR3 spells CASSLAGTGSYEQYF. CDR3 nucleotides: TGTGCCAGCAGTTTAGCTGGGACAGGCTCCTACGAGCAGTACTTC.

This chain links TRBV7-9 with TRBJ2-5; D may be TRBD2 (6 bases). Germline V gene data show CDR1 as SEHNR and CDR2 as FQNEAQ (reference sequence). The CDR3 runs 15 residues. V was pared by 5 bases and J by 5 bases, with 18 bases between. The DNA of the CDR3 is TGTGCCAGCAGCCCACTAGGGACGGGGGAGGAGACCCAGTACTTC. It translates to CASSPLGTGEETQYF.

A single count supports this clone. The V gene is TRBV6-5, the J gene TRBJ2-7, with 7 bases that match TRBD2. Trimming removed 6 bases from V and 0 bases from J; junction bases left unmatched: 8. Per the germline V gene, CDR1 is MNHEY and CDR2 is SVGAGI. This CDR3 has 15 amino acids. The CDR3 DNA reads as TGTGCCAGCAGACCAACTAGCGCGAGCTCCTACGAGCAGTACTTC. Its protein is CASRPTSASSYEQYF.

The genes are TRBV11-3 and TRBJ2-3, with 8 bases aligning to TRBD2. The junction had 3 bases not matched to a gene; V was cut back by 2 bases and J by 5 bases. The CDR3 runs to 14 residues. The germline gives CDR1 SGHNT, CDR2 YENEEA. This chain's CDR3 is CASSLTGGLDTQYF. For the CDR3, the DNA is TGTGCCAGCAGCTTAACGGGAGGGCTAGATACGCAGTATTTT.

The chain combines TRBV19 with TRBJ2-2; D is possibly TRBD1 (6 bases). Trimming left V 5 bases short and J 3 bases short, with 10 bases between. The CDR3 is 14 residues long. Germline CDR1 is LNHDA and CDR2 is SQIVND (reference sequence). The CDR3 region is CASSLRTDTGELFF. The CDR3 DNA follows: TGTGCCAGTAGTCTCCGGACAGACACCGGGGAGCTGTTTTTT.

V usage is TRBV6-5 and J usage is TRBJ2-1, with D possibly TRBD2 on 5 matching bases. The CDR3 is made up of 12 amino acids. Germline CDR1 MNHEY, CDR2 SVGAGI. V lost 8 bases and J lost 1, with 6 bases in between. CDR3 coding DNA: TGTGCCAGCGGGAGTTCCTACAATGAGCAGTTCTTC. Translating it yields CASGSSYNEQFF.

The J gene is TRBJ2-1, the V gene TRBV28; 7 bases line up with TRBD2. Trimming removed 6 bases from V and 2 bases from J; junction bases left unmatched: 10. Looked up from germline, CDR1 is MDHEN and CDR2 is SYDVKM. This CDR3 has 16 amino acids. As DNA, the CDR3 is TGTGCCAGCAGCGAAACGCGGGGGAGGACCTACAATGAGCAGTTCTTC. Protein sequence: CASSETRGRTYNEQFF.

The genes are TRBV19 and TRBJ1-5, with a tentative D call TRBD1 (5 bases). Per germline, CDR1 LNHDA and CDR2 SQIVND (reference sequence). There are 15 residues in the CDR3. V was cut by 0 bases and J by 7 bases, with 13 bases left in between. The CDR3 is CASSIDLWGRQPQHF. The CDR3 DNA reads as TGTGCCAGTAGTATAGATCTGTGGGGCCGGCAGCCCCAGCATTTT.